The 15 T cell receptor beta chains reported below all come from one sample, sequenced in a study of T cell repertoires in ileal Crohn's disease (dated by TCRdb to the late 2010s). Library method: the immunoSEQ multiplex PCR assay. Here the immuneACCESS table is served through TCRdb, limited to in-frame sequences with V and J called. Missing clones are a known gap in these copies; in checked studies unresolved V genes cover under half, and the rest lacks a known reason. The sample contains 3,500 to 4,500 clones, under 75% of them found a single time. The ten largest clonotypes hold 12% of the sample. Sequences were obtained from ileal tissue. The receptors derive from an adult with Crohn's disease.

This clone occurred a few times. This rearrangement joins TRBV29-1 to TRBJ2-5, with 9 positions matching TRBD1. The V gene's germline CDR1 is SQVTM and CDR2 ANQGSEA. V was clipped by 8 bases and J by 4 bases; unmatched bases: 5. CDR3 length: 12 residues. Written as DNA, the CDR3 is TGCAGCTACACGACAGGGGGAGAGACCCAGTACTTC. Translated: CSYTTGGETQYF. The full variable domain, in which reference TRBV29-1 and TRBJ2-5 provide the parts outside the CDR3, is SAVISQKPSRDICQRGTSLTIQCQVDSQVTMMFWYRQQPGQSLTLIATANQGSEATYESGFVIDKFPISRPNLTFSTLTVSNMSPEDSSIYLCSYTTGGETQYFGPGTRLLVL.

This rearrangement joins TRBV11-2 to TRBJ2-1; 10 bases are shared with TRBD1. The V gene's germline CDR1 is SGHAT and CDR2 FQNNGV. This CDR3 spans 15 amino acids. J lost 3 bases, V lost 5 bases, and 4 bases had no gene match. CDR3 protein: CASSPGQGDYNEQFF. CDR3 coding DNA: TGTGCCAGCAGCCCTGGACAGGGGGACTACAATGAGCAGTTCTTC.

The table lists this clone with a few counts. The chain couples TRBV9 to TRBJ1-4, with 12 bases aligning to TRBD1. Germline V gene data show CDR1 as SGDLS and CDR2 as YYNGEE. J was trimmed by 7 bases and V by 3 bases; bases with no gene match: 7. CDR3 length: 16 amino acids. CDR3 nucleotides: TGTGCCAGCAGCGACCCGGGACAGGGGGCCGTTGAAAAACTGTTTTTT. Its protein product is CASSDPGQGAVEKLFF.

The CDR3 spells CASSPRLIPRVNEQFF. The CDR3 DNA reads as TGTGCCAGCAGCCCAAGACTGATTCCCCGGGTCAATGAGCAGTTCTTC. The chain combines TRBV9 with TRBJ2-1; D not resolved. Trimming took off 4 bases at V and 6 bases at J, with 20 bases between the two ends. Germline loops: CDR1 SGDLS, CDR2 YYNGEE. The CDR3 contains 16 residues.

J is TRBJ1-5 and V is TRBV28, with a tentative D call TRBD1 (5 bases). V gave up 7 bases and J gave up 1 base, with 14 bases separating them. The length of the CDR3 is 15 residues. Germline V gene data show CDR1 as MDHEN and CDR2 as SYDVKM. This chain's CDR3 is CASTYSQGSNQPQHF. Here the CDR3 DNA reads TGTGCCAGCACTTACTCTCAGGGAAGCAATCAGCCCCAGCATTTT. Full variable domain (rest looked up from reference TRBV28 and TRBJ1-5): DVKVTQSSRYLVKRTGEKVFLECVQDMDHENMFWYRQDPGLGLRLIYFSYDVKMKEKGDIPEGYSVSREKKERFSLILESASTNQTSMYLCASTYSQGSNQPQHFGDGTRLSIL.

This clone has more than one count but fewer than ten. The V gene is TRBV14, the J gene TRBJ1-1; no reliable D call. In germline, CDR1 is SGHDN, CDR2 FVKESK. Trimming pared 1 base from V and 3 bases from J, leaving 6 bases between. The CDR3 totals 13 residues. CDR3 coding DNA: TGTGCCAGCAGCCAAGTCGTGTACACTGAAGCTTTCTTT. Translating it yields CASSQVVYTEAFF.

The chain couples TRBV29-1 to TRBJ1-2; D is unresolved. From germline, CDR1 is SQVTM and CDR2 ANQGSEA. V was shortened by 4 bases and J by 4 bases, with 10 bases between the two germline ends. The CDR3 consists of 12 residues. The CDR3 DNA sequence: TGCAGCGTTGCACAGAAAGTCTATGGCTACACCTTC. Amino acid sequence: CSVAQKVYGYTF.

The rearrangement uses TRBV7-6 and TRBJ2-7; tentative D call: TRBD1 (5 bases). The CDR3 length is 15 residues. V dropped 1 base and J dropped 1 base, with 11 bases sitting between them. The germline V gene encodes CDR1 SGHVS and CDR2 FNYEAQ. The CDR3 DNA follows: TGTGCCAGCAGCTTAGGACCCGGACAATCCTACGAGCAGTACTTC. Protein: CASSLGPGQSYEQYF.

This rearrangement joins TRBV11-2 to TRBJ2-3; a weak D match, TRBD2 (6 bases). CDR1 SGHAT and CDR2 FQNNGV come from the germline V gene. V shed 3 bases and J shed 1 base, with 14 bases lying between them. The CDR3 runs 16 residues. The CDR3 spells CASSFEPGEGTDTQYF. In DNA form, the CDR3 reads TGTGCCAGCAGCTTCGAACCGGGGGAGGGCACAGATACGCAGTATTTT.

The J gene is TRBJ2-2, the V gene TRBV7-7, with 7 nucleotides matching TRBD1. J was trimmed by 0 bases and V by 5 bases; bases with no gene match: 9. This CDR3 is built from 17 residues. The germline V gene encodes CDR1 SSHAT and CDR2 FNYEAQ (reference sequence). The CDR3 DNA reads as TGTGCCAGCAGCAAGAGACAGGGTTACGCGAACACCGGGGAGCTGTTTTTT. It codes for CASSKRQGYANTGELFF.

The chain links TRBV11-2 to TRBJ1-2; weak D call: TRBD1 (6 bases). CDR1 SGHAT and CDR2 FQNNGV come from the germline V gene. The CDR3 has 15 residues. Trimming cost V 2 bases and J 2 bases, with 12 bases left between them. The CDR3 nucleotides are TGTGCCAGCAGCTTAACGGCAGGGGAAAACTATGGCTACACCTTC. Protein product: CASSLTAGENYGYTF.

There are a few counts of this clone. The rearrangement links TRBV28 to TRBJ2-7; D is perhaps TRBD2 (6 bases). The CDR3 extends over 14 amino acids. V shed 5 bases and J shed 3 bases, with 14 bases lying between them. Germline loops: CDR1 MDHEN, CDR2 SYDVKM. The CDR3 reads CASSPRGRSYEQYV. DNA of the CDR3: TGTGCCAGCAGTCCCCGAGGGAGGAGCTACGAGCAGTACGTC.

The chain carries TRBV11-3 and TRBJ1-6; a weak D match, TRBD1 (5 bases). CDR3 size: 16 residues. Germline CDR1 and CDR2: SGHNT and YENEEA. V dropped 4 bases and J dropped 6 bases, with 16 bases sitting between them. The CDR3: CASSSPRMGGNSPLHF. In nucleotides, the CDR3 is TGTGCCAGCAGCTCCCCGAGAATGGGGGGTAATTCACCCCTCCACTTT.

V is TRBV6-6 and J is TRBJ2-1; possibly TRBD2 for D (7 bases). V shed 0 bases and J shed 9 bases, with 18 bases lying between them. CDR1 and CDR2 (germline): MNHNY, SVGAGI (reference sequence). This CDR3 has 16 amino acids. In nucleotides, the CDR3 is TGTGCCAGCAGTTACTCATTGGGGGGGCTCTCTCCTGAGCAGTTCTTC. It translates to CASSYSLGGLSPEQFF.

This clone is termed large. This chain uses TRBV19 with TRBJ1-5; D is uncertain. The V end was cut by 4 bases, the J end by 4 bases, with 8 bases between. In germline, CDR1 is LNHDA, CDR2 SQIVND (reference sequence). There are 13 residues in the CDR3. The CDR3 protein is CASSRAGNQPQHF. CDR3 in DNA: TGTGCCAGTAGTAGGGCGGGGAATCAGCCCCAGCATTTT.